This TCR beta chain was found in a study of T cell responses to AZD1222 COVID-19 vaccine. Points from the study as a whole: Most donors were white British and more were female, and clonal diversity was possibly underestimated. Epitopes outside B.1.351 and B.1.1.7 mutated regions reportedly drew nearly half of spike TCRs. Only a handful of people who got AZD1222 tested seropositive at baseline.

Measured with immunoSEQ multiplex PCR; TCRdb has only the in-frame clones, and not every one. The sample includes about 96,000 clones, roughly nine tenths of them seen just once. V lost 1 base to trimming and J lost 0 bases; unmatched junction nucleotides: 0. The CDR3 is 15 amino acids. The germline V gene encodes CDR1 MNHNS and CDR2 SASEGT. In regard to this clone: Its specificity is unknown.

The sequencing here drew on peripheral blood, taken on day 0 of AZD1222 vaccination. The chain joins TRBV6-1 to TRBJ2-7; 10 positions agree with TRBD1. The clonotype was recovered from an adult in good health. The CDR3 reads CASSEGTGGSYEQYF. The DNA of the CDR3 is TGTGCCAGCAGTGAAGGGACAGGGGGCTCCTACGAGCAGTACTTC.